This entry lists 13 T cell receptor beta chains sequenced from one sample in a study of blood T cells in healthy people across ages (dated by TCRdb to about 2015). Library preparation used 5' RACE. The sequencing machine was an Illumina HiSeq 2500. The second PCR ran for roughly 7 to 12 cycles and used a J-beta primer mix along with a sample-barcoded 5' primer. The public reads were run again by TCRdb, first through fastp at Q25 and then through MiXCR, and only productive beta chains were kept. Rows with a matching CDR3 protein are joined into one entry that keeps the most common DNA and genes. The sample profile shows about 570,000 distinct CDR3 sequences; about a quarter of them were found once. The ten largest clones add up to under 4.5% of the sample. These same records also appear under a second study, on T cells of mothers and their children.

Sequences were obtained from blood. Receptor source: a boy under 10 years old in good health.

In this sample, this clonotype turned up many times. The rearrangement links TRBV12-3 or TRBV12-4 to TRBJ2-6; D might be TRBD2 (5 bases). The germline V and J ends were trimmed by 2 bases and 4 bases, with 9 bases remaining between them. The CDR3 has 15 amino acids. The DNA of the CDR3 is TGTGCCAGCAGTTTAACGGGGTGGGGGGCCAACGTCCTGACTTTC. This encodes CASSLTGWGANVLTF.

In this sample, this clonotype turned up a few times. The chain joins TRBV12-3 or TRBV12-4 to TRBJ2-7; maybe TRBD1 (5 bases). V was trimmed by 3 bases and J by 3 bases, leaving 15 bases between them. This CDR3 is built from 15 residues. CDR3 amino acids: CASSFLDRAGYEQYF. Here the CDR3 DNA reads TGTGCCAGCAGTTTCCTAGACAGAGCCGGCTACGAGCAGTACTTC.

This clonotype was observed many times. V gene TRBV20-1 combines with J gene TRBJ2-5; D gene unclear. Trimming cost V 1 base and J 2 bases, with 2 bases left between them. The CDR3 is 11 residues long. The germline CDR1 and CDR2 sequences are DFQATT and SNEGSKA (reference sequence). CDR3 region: CSARVQETQYF. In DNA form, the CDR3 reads TGCAGTGCTAGAGTTCAAGAGACCCAGTACTTC.

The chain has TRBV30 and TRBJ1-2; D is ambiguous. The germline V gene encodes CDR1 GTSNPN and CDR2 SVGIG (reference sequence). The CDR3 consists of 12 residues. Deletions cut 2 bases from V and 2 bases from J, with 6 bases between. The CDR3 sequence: CAWSRRNYGYTF. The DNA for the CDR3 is TGTGCCTGGAGTAGAAGGAACTATGGCTACACCTTC.

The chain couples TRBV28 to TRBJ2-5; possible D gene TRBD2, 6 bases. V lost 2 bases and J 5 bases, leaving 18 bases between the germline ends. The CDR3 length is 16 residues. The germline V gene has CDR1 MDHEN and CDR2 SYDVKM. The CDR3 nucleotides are TGTGCCAGCAGTTTAGGGCCAGCCGGAGGGGAGGAGACCCAGTACTTC. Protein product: CASSLGPAGGEETQYF.

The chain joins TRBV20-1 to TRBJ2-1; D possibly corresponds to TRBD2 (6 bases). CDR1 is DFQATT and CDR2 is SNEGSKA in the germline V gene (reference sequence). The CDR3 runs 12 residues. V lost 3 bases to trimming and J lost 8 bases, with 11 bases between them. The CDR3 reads CSASGSSYEQFF. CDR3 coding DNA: TGCAGTGCTAGCGGGAGTAGCTATGAGCAGTTCTTC.

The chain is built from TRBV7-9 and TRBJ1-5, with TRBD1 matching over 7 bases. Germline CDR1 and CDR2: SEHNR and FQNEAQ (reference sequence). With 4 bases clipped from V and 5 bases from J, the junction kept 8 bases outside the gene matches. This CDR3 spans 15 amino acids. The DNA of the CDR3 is TGTGCCAGCAGCTCTGGGACAGCCGATCATCAGCCCCAGCATTTT. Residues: CASSSGTADHQPQHF.

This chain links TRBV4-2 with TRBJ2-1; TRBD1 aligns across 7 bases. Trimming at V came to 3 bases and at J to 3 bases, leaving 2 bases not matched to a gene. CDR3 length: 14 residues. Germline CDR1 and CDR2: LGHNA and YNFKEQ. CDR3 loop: CASSQDRYYNEQFF. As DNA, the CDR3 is TGTGCCAGCAGCCAGGACAGGTACTACAATGAGCAGTTCTTC.

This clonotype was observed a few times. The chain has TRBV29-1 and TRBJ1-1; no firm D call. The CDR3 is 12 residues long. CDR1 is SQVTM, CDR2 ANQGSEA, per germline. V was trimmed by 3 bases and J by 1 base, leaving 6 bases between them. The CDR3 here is CSVDWANTEAFF. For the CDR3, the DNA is TGCAGCGTTGATTGGGCGAACACTGAAGCTTTCTTT.

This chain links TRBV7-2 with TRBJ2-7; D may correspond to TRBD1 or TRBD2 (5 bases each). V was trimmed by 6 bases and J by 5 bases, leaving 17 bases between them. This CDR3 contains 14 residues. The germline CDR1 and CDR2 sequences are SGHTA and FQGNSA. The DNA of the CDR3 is TGTGCCAGCAGGGCCGGGACCGCGGCGGACGAGCAGTACTTC. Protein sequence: CASRAGTAADEQYF.

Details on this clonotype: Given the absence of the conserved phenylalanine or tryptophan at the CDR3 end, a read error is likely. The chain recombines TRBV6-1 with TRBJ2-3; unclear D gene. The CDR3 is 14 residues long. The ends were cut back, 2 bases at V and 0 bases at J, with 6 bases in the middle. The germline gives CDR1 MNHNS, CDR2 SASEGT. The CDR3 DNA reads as TGTGCCAGCAGTGAAATGATTAGCACAGATACGCAGTATTAT. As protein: CASSEMISTDTQYY.

The CDR3 protein is CSVRRFYEQYF. As DNA, the CDR3 is TGCAGCGTCAGGAGGTTCTACGAGCAGTACTTC. The chain uses TRBV29-1 and TRBJ2-7; possible D gene TRBD2, 5 bases. There are 11 residues in the CDR3. Trimming shortened V by 6 bases and J by 3 bases, and 9 bases separated the two germline ends. Germline CDR1 and CDR2: SQVTM and ANQGSEA.

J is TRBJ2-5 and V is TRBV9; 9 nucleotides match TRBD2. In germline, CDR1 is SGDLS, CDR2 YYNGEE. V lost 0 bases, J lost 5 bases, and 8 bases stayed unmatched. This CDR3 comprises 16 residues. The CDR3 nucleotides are TGTGCCAGCAGCGTAGATGGCGGGGGGGCTGGGGAGACCCAGTACTTC. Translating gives CASSVDGGGAGETQYF.